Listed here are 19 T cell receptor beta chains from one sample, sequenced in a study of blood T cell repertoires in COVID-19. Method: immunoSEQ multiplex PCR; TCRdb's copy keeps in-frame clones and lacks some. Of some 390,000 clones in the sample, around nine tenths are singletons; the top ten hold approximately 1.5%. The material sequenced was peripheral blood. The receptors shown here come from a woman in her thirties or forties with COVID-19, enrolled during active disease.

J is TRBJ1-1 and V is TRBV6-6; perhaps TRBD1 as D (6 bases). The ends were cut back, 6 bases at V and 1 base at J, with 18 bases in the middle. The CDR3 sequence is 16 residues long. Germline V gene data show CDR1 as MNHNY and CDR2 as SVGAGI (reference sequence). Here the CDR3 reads CASSRDMGGGNTEAFF. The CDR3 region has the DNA TGTGCCAGCAGCCGGGACATGGGCGGGGGGAACACTGAAGCTTTCTTT.

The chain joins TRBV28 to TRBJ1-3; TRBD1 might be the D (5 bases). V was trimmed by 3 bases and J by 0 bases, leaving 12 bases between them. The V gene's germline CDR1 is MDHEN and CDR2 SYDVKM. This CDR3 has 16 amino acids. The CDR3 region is CASSFQTAYSGNTIYF. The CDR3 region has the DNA TGTGCCAGCAGTTTCCAGACAGCTTACTCTGGAAACACCATATATTTT.

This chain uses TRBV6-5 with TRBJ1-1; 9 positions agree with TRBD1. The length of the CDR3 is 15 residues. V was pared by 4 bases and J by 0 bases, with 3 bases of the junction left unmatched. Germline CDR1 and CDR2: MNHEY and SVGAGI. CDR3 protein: CASSSGTGMNTEAFF. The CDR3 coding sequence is TGTGCCAGCAGTTCCGGGACAGGGATGAACACTGAAGCTTTCTTT.

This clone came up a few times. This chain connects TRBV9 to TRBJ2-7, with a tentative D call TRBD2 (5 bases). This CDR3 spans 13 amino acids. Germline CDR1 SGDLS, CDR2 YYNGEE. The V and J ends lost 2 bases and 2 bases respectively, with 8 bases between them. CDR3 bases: TGTGCCAGCAGCGTTAGCGTACCCTACGAGCAGTACTTC. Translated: CASSVSVPYEQYF.

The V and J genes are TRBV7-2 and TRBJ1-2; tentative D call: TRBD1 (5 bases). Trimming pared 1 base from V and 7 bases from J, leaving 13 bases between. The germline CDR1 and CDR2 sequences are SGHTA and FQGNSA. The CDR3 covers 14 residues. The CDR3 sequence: CASSLGSLRGGYTF. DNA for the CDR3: TGTGCCAGCAGCTTAGGGTCGCTAAGGGGTGGCTACACCTTC. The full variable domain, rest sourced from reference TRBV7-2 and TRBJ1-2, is GAGVSQSPSNKVTEKGKDVELRCDPISGHTALYWYRQSLGQGLEFLIYFQGNSAPDKSGLPSDRFSAERTGGSVSTLTIQRTQQEDSAVYLCASSLGSLRGGYTFGSGTRLTVV.

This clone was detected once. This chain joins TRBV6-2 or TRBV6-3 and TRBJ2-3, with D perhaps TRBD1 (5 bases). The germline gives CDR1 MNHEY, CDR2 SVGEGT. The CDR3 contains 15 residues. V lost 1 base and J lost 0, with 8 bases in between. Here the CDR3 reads CASSYFRQSTDTQYF. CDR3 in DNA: TGTGCCAGCAGTTACTTTCGACAGAGCACAGATACGCAGTATTTT.

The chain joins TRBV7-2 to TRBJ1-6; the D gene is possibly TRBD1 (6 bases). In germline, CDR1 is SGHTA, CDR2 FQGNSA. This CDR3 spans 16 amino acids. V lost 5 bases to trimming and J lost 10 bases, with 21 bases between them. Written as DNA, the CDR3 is TGTGCCAGCAGCCCCCGGGGGGGGGCACAGGACTCACCCCTCCACTTT. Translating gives CASSPRGGAQDSPLHF.

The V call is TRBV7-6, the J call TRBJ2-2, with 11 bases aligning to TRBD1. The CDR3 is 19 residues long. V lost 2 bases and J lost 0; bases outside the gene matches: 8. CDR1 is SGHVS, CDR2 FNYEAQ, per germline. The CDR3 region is CASSLRTGGASTNTGELFF. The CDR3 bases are TGTGCCAGCAGCTTACGGACAGGGGGCGCATCTACGAACACCGGGGAGCTGTTTTTT.

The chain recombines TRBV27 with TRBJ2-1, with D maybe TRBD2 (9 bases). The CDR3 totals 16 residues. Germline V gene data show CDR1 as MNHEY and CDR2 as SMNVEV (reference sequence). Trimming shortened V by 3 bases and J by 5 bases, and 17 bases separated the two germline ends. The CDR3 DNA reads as TGTGCCAGCAGTTTTTGGCTAGCGGGACAGGACAATGAGCAGTTCTTC. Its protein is CASSFWLAGQDNEQFF.

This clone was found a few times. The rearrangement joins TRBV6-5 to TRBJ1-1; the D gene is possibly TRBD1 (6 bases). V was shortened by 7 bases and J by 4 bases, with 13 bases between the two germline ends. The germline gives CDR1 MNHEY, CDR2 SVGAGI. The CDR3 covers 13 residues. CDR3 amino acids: CASKWGGGTEAFF. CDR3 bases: TGTGCCAGCAAATGGGGAGGGGGCACTGAAGCTTTCTTT.

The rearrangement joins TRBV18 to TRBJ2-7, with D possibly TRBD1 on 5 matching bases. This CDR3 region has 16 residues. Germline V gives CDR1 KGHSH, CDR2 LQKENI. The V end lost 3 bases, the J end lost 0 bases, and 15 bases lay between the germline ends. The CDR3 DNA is TGTGCCAGCTCACCTCAGCAGGGCGATATCTCCTACGAGCAGTACTTC. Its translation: CASSPQQGDISYEQYF.

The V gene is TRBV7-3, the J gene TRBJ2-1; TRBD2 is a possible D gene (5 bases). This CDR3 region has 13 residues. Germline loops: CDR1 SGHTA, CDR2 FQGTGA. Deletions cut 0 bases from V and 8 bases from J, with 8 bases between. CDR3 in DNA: TGTGCCAGCAGCTTAACCGGGGTGGATGAGCAGTTCTTC. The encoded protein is CASSLTGVDEQFF.

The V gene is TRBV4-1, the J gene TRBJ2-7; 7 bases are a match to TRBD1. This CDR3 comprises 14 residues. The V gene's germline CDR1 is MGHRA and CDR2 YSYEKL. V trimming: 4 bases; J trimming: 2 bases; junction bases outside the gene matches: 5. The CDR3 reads CASSRLGQAYEQYF. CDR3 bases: TGCGCCAGCAGCCGGCTCGGACAGGCCTACGAGCAGTACTTC.

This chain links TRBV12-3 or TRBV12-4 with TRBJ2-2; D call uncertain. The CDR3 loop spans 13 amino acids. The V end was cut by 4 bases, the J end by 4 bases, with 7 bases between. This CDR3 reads CASSYFSTGELFF. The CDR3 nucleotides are TGTGCCAGCAGTTATTTTAGCACCGGGGAGCTGTTTTTT.

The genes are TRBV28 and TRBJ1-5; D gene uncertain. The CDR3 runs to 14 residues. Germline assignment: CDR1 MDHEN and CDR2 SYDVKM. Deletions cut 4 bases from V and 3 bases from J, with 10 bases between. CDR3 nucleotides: TGTGCCAGCAGTTGGGAGAGGCCCAATCAGCCCCAGCATTTT. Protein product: CASSWERPNQPQHF.

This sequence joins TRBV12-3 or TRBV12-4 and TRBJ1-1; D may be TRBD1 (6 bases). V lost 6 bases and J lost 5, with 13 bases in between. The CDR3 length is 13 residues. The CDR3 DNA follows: TGTGCCAGCAGGAAGAAAGGGGGAACTGAAGCTTTCTTT. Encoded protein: CASRKKGGTEAFF.

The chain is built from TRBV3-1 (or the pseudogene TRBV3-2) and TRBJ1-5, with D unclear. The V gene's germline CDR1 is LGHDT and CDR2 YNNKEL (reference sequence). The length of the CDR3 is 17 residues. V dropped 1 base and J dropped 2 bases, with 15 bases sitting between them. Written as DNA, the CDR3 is TGTGCCAGCAGCCAAGGCATCGGAGAAAACCGCAATCAGCCCCAGCATTTT. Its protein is CASSQGIGENRNQPQHF.

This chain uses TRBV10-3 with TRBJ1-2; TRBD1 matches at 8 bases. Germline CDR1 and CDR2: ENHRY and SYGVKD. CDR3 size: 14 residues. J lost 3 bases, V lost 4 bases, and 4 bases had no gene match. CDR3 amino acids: CAISGTGKDYGYTF. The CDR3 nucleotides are TGTGCCATCAGTGGGACAGGGAAAGACTATGGCTACACCTTC.

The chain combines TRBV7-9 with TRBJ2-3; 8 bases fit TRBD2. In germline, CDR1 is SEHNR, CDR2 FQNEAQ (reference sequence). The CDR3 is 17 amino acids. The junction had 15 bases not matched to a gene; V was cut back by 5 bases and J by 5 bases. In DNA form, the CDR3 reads TGTGCCAGCAGCCCTAGACTAGCGTTCACCTTGGGAGATACGCAGTATTTT. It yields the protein CASSPRLAFTLGDTQYF.